Each of the 8 T cell receptor beta chains below was sequenced from the same sample in a study of blood T cell repertoires in COVID-19. The method was immunoSEQ multiplex PCR; TCRdb's version includes in-frame clones alone and lacks a portion of them. The repertoire holds around 220,000 clones, with approximately 82% as singletons. Source material: peripheral blood. These receptors originate from a woman aged 80 or older with active or convalescent COVID-19.

The chain uses TRBV6-5 and TRBJ2-1; 7 positions agree with TRBD2. CDR3 length: 15 amino acids. The V gene end was trimmed by 10 bases and the J gene end by 0 bases; junction bases not matched to a gene: 9. CDR1 and CDR2 (germline): MNHEY, SVGAGI. Written as DNA, the CDR3 is TGTGCCACCAGAATAGCGGGTAGCTCCTACAATGAGCAGTTCTTC. Translation gives CATRIAGSSYNEQFF.

V usage is TRBV27 and J usage is TRBJ2-1; D uncertain. V was clipped by 3 bases and J by 8 bases, with 14 bases between them. Per germline, CDR1 MNHEY and CDR2 SMNVEV (reference sequence). There are 14 residues in the CDR3. The CDR3 spells CASSFSLMRYEQFF. The CDR3 DNA sequence: TGTGCCAGCAGTTTTTCCCTCATGCGCTATGAGCAGTTCTTC.

This chain links TRBV2 with TRBJ1-3, with a possible D match to TRBD1 (5 bases). This CDR3 is built from 15 residues. The V end was cut by 5 bases, the J end by 0 bases, with 11 bases between. Per germline, CDR1 SNHLY and CDR2 FYNNEI. In DNA form, the CDR3 reads TGTGCCAGCAGTAGACAGCGACTCTCTGGAAACACCATATATTTT. Its protein is CASSRQRLSGNTIYF.

The V and J genes are TRBV19 and TRBJ1-3; D call uncertain. The V gene lost 4 bases and the J gene lost 0 bases, with 10 bases spanning the gap. Germline V gene data show CDR1 as LNHDA and CDR2 as SQIVND (reference sequence). This CDR3 has 15 amino acids. The CDR3 reads CASSTSEYSGNTIYF. As DNA, the CDR3 is TGTGCCAGTAGTACGAGTGAGTACTCTGGAAACACCATATATTTT.

This chain connects TRBV25-1 to TRBJ1-6; D gene unclear. This CDR3 contains 15 residues. Germline V CDR1 and CDR2: MGHDK, SYGVNS. The V gene lost 2 bases and the J gene lost 10 bases, with 15 bases spanning the gap. The CDR3 sequence is CASSETVRTYSPLHF. Here the CDR3 DNA reads TGTGCCAGCAGTGAAACAGTACGGACTTACTCACCCCTCCACTTT. The full variable domain, with the rest looked up from reference TRBV25-1 and TRBJ1-6, is EADIYQTPRYLVIGTGKKITLECSQTMGHDKMYWYQQDPGMELHLIHYSYGVNSTEKGDLSSESTVSRIRTEHFPLTLESARPSHTSQYLCASSETVRTYSPLHFGNGTRLTVT.

The rearrangement uses TRBV24-1 and TRBJ1-1; 8 bases map to TRBD1. Germline trimming cut 3 bases from V and 10 bases from J; bases unmatched to any gene: 6. The CDR3 totals 13 residues. From germline, CDR1 is KGHDR and CDR2 SFDVKD. As DNA, the CDR3 is TGTGCCACCAGTGATCCGGGGACAGGTCGAGCTTTCTTT. Translation: CATSDPGTGRAFF.

This chain connects TRBV30 to TRBJ1-2, with 12 bases aligning to TRBD1. The CDR3 is made up of 15 amino acids. From germline, CDR1 is GTSNPN and CDR2 SVGIG (reference sequence). With 3 bases clipped from V and 3 bases from J, the junction kept 5 bases outside the gene matches. The CDR3 sequence is CAWSRDRGPDYGYTF. The CDR3 coding sequence is TGTGCCTGGAGCCGGGACAGGGGGCCGGACTATGGCTACACCTTC.

The chain joins TRBV10-1 to TRBJ2-7, with 10 bases identical to TRBD1. Trimming at V came to 0 bases and at J to 5 bases, leaving 4 bases not matched to a gene. The CDR3 runs 15 residues. CDR1 is WNHNN and CDR2 is SYGVQD in the germline V gene (reference sequence). Written as DNA, the CDR3 is TGCGCCAGCAGTGAGTCGAGGACAGGGGGGGACGAGCAGTACTTC. Residues: CASSESRTGGDEQYF.